This T cell receptor beta chain was obtained from a study of regulatory T cells in long-lasting Graves disease. Sample time point: persistent/refractory GD, antithyroid drugs over 5 years with positive TRAb. Isolated PBMC RNA provided the starting material for the TCR library. Libraries of TCR beta came from iRepertoire HTBI primers plus Arm-PCR of CDR3 regions. In TCRdb, the multiplex PCR reads were re-called with MiXCR into one record per CDR3 protein. The table has about 340,000 distinct CDR3 sequences, around 20% seen once. This clonotype was seen a handful of times. Trimming took 9 bases from V and 3 from J, leaving 14 bases between them. Germline lookup yields CDR1 LNHDA and CDR2 SQIVND (reference sequence). The CDR3 has 13 residues.

This receptor was taken from a female donor with Graves disease. Sample: peripheral blood mononuclear cells (PBMCs), taken when the disease was refractory, from a patient treated with antithyroid drugs. The chain couples TRBV19 to TRBJ1-1; D is possibly TRBD1 (5 bases). The CDR3 spells CASQARGDTEAFF. The CDR3 DNA sequence: TGTGCCAGCCAGGCCCGGGGCGACACTGAAGCTTTCTTT.